The entry below describes one T cell receptor (beta chain). Compared with the rest of its sample, this clonotype is medium-sized (0.01 to 0.1%). What antigen it recognizes has not been identified. There are no base qualities to consult, and no much larger clone falls within one base. Preparation of the library involved PCR. TCRdb lists the instrument as Illumina HiSeq 2500. TCRdb reprocessing: public reads trimmed at Q25 with fastp, clones called with MiXCR, in-frame beta chains kept. A single entry per CDR3 protein holds the most common genes and DNA from its merged rows. This sample has some 1,400 distinct CDR3 sequences in its table, and approximately 5.4% of those were observed once. The ten largest clonotypes hold approximately 17% of the sample. The CDR3 runs 16 residues from the cysteine to the phenylalanine. Just CDR3 DNA is preserved here, 48 bases in frame from base 1. V and J lose 3 bases and 4 bases, and a span of 17 bases separates them. Sequences SEHNR (CDR1) and FQNEAQ (CDR2) are obtained from the germline V gene (reference sequence).

The sample is drawn from a study of CXCR3 chemokines and chemotherapy response in bladder cancer (dated by TCRdb to between 2021 and 2023). With respect to the entire study: The study set out to examine whether the activity of the CXCR3 chemokine system within tumors predicted response to chemotherapy in human bladder cancer.

The rearrangement joined TRBV7-9 to TRBJ2-3; the D gene is tentatively TRBD1 or TRBD2, each matching 6 bases. This material was acquired from a patient whose treatment included neoadjuvant chemotherapy. The clonotype was recovered from a human donor with bladder cancer that responded to neoadjuvant chemotherapy. The CDR3 protein is CASSFGGRDRPDTQYF. The base sequence is TGTGCCAGCAGCTTTGGGGGGCGCGATCGTCCAGATACGCAGTATTTT.